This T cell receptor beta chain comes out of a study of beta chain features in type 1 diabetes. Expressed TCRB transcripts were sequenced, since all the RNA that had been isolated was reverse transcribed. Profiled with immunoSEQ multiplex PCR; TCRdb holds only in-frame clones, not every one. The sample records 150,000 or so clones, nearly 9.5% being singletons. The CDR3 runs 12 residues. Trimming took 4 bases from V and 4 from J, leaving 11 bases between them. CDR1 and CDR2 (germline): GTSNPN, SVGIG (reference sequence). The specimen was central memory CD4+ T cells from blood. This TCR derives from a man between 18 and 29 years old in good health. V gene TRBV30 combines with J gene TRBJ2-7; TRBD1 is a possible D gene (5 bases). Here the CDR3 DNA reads TGTGCCTGGAACGCAGGGCGGTACGAGCAGTACTTC. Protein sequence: CAWNAGRYEQYF.